This record looks at one T cell receptor (beta chain) sequence and its context. This specimen belongs to a study of STAT5B mutations in CD4+ large granular lymphocyte leukemia. Buffy coats from healthy blood donors served as controls. The table came from immunoSEQ multiplex PCR; TCRdb's copy has only in-frame clones and leaves some out. The profile covers 25,000 to 35,000 clones, with just under 80% appearing a single time and about 2.5% taken by the ten largest. This CDR3 is 16 amino acids long. The V gene lost 0 bases and the J gene lost 4 bases, with 14 bases spanning the gap. The V gene's germline CDR1 is SGDLS and CDR2 YYNGEE.

The TCR originated in a human donor in good health. The J gene is TRBJ2-1, the V gene TRBV9, with D possibly matching TRBD2 (5 bases). The sequenced material came from CD4+ T cells from blood buffy coats. Written as DNA, the CDR3 is TGTGCCAGCAGCGTAGGTGTCGGGATGGTTTACAATGAGCAGTTCTTC. This sequence encodes CASSVGVGMVYNEQFF.